This T cell receptor (beta chain) was retrieved from a study of blood T cell repertoires in COVID-19. On the study more broadly: T cells, B-cell-depleted T cells, or PBMCs provided the cDNA or gDNA that served as material.

Germline CDR1 reads SGHTS; CDR2 reads YDEGEE. The CDR3 is 11 amino acids. Trimming removed 3 bases from V and 14 bases from J, with 12 bases in between. Generated by immunoSEQ multiplex PCR, the TCRdb table keeps only in-frame clones and is missing some. The sample contains about 140,000 clones, about 80% of which appear only once. The sample taken for sequencing was peripheral blood. This sequence joins TRBV5-8 and TRBJ2-1; D gene unclear. The sequence came from a woman aged 60-70 years with acute or convalescent COVID-19. The CDR3 region has the DNA TGTGCCAGCAGCTCCCTACTCTCAAAGTTCTTC. This encodes CASSSLLSKFF.